These 12 T cell receptor beta chains came from one sample sequenced in a study of T-cell reconstitution after alpha-beta-depleted transplantation in children. TCRbeta library preparation incorporated unique molecular identifiers. TCRdb processed the PCR reads anew with MiXCR; each CDR3 protein has one entry. Here the sample spans around 580,000 distinct CDR3 sequences, 20% to 30% being singletons. Source: PBMCs, taken before TCRalphabeta/CD19-depleted stem cell transplant. Receptor source: a boy under three years old with Wiskott-Aldrich syndrome, due to receive a stem cell transplant.

The J gene is TRBJ2-7, the V gene TRBV24-1, with TRBD1 identical over 9 bases. This CDR3 has 20 residues. J was trimmed by 0 bases and V by 5 bases; bases with no gene match: 19. The germline V gene has CDR1 KGHDR and CDR2 SFDVKD. The CDR3 loop is CATSGCPRTGADSDSYEQYF. The CDR3 coding sequence is TGTGCCACCAGTGGTTGCCCCCGGACAGGGGCGGATAGCGACTCCTACGAGCAGTACTTC.

This clonotype appeared a few times. The chain has TRBV12-3 or TRBV12-4 and TRBJ2-2; possibly TRBD1 for D (5 bases). V dropped 6 bases and J dropped 6 bases, with 8 bases sitting between them. The CDR3 covers 12 residues. The CDR3 DNA reads TGTGCCAGCAGCCCAGGGTCCGGGGAGCTGTTTTTT. Its protein is CASSPGSGELFF.

The gene calls are TRBV5-1 and TRBJ1-1, with D hard to call. The CDR3 sequence is 13 residues long. The V end was cut by 2 bases, the J end by 4 bases, with 9 bases between. Germline V gene data show CDR1 as SGHRS and CDR2 as YFSETQ. The CDR3 here is CASSFEVSTEAFF. The CDR3 region has the DNA TGCGCCAGCAGCTTTGAAGTGAGCACTGAAGCTTTCTTT.

V is TRBV5-6 and J is TRBJ2-3, with unresolved D. The CDR3 is made up of 17 amino acids. Germline V gives CDR1 SGHDT, CDR2 YYEEEE. The V gene lost 1 base and the J gene lost 2 bases, with 17 bases spanning the gap. The DNA of the CDR3 is TGTGCCAGCAGCTTGATACGCGTAAACTTCGACACAGATACGCAGTATTTT. Its translation: CASSLIRVNFDTDTQYF.

The rearrangement uses TRBV5-1 and TRBJ2-5, with 12 bases identical to TRBD2. This CDR3 has 16 residues. Losses at the gene ends were 4 bases for V and 5 bases for J; bases not matched to a gene: 9. In germline, CDR1 is SGHRS, CDR2 YFSETQ. The CDR3 DNA sequence: TGCGCCAGCAGCCTCTCGGCTAGCGGGAGGGTGGAGACCCAGTACTTC. This gives the protein CASSLSASGRVETQYF. The full variable domain, its missing parts supplied by reference TRBV5-1 and TRBJ2-5, is KAGVTQTPRYLIKTRGQQVTLSCSPISGHRSVSWYQQTPGQGLQFLFEYFSETQRNKGNFPGRFSGRQFSNSRSEMNVSTLELGDSALYLCASSLSASGRVETQYFGPGTRLLVL.

This clonotype was seen only once. V usage is TRBV20-1 and J usage is TRBJ2-7, with 7 bases identical to TRBD1. From germline, CDR1 is DFQATT and CDR2 SNEGSKA (reference sequence). This CDR3 comprises 15 residues. J was trimmed by 2 bases and V by 0 bases; bases with no gene match: 7. The CDR3 DNA follows: TGCAGTGCTAGAGAACGACAGGGATGGACCTACGAGCAGTACTTC. Its translation: CSARERQGWTYEQYF.

V and J are TRBV7-9 and TRBJ1-2, with 9 bases identical to TRBD1. Trimming removed 3 bases from V and 4 bases from J; junction bases left unmatched: 9. The CDR3 covers 16 residues. Germline CDR1 is SEHNR and CDR2 is FQNEAQ (reference sequence). DNA for the CDR3: TGTGCCAGCAGCTTCAGTGGGACAGGGAGCACCTATGGCTACACCTTC. Amino acid sequence: CASSFSGTGSTYGYTF.

Only a few counts were recorded for this clonotype. The chain recombines TRBV7-2 with TRBJ1-1, with TRBD1 as a possible D gene (5 bases). The CDR3 spans 15 residues. V was shortened by 5 bases and J by 1 base, with 14 bases between the two germline ends. Germline V CDR1 and CDR2: SGHTA, FQGNSA. The CDR3 DNA is TGTGCCAGCAGCCCCAAGACGGGACGGAACACTGAAGCTTTCTTT. This codes for CASSPKTGRNTEAFF.

The rearrangement links TRBV20-1 to TRBJ2-2, with TRBD2 identical over 7 bases. Germline V gene sequence: CDR1 DFQATT, CDR2 SNEGSKA (reference sequence). The CDR3 is made up of 15 amino acids. V shed 5 bases and J 2 bases; nucleotides not matched to a gene: 8. CDR3 protein: CSAFSGTTNTGELFF. In DNA form, the CDR3 reads TGCAGTGCTTTCAGCGGGACTACTAACACCGGGGAGCTGTTTTTT.

This clonotype was found a few times. The chain couples TRBV5-1 to TRBJ2-3; possible D gene TRBD2, 7 bases. Germline V lookup: CDR1 SGHRS, CDR2 YFSETQ. Deletions cut 4 bases from V and 2 bases from J, with 17 bases between. The CDR3 is 16 residues long. CDR3 bases: TGCGCCAGCAGCCCAGGGGACTACCCCCTCACAGATACGCAGTATTTT. This gives the protein CASSPGDYPLTDTQYF.

V gene TRBV20-1 combines with J gene TRBJ2-2; TRBD2 matches 12 bases. CDR1 DFQATT and CDR2 SNEGSKA come from the germline V gene (reference sequence). This CDR3 region has 16 residues. Trimming at V came to 6 bases and at J to 7 bases, leaving 12 bases not matched to a gene. CDR3 coding DNA: TGCAGTGCCCCTAGCCTAGCGGGAGGGCAGTTCGGGGAGCTGTTTTTT. This codes for CSAPSLAGGQFGELFF.

This chain joins TRBV12-3 or TRBV12-4 and TRBJ2-2; possibly TRBD2 for D (5 bases). This CDR3 region has 14 residues. Trimming removed 6 bases at V and 6 bases at J, with 14 bases between. CDR3 residues: CASRKEGMAGELFF. CDR3 nucleotides: TGTGCCAGCAGGAAAGAGGGAATGGCCGGGGAGCTGTTTTTT.